The sequence of this T cell receptor beta chain was determined in a study of HIV-infected patients and healthy controls. Germline CDR1 reads SGDLS; CDR2 reads YYNGEE. The CDR3 runs to 19 residues. With 4 bases clipped from V and 3 bases from J, the junction kept 18 bases outside the gene matches. The table lists this clonotype with many counts. TCRdb reprocessed the 5' RACE reads with MiXCR, giving one entry per CDR3 protein. The sample lists about 67,000 distinct CDR3 sequences; 16% were seen once. The TCR sequence derives from a human donor in good health. The V gene is TRBV9, the J gene TRBJ2-1; 8 positions match TRBD2. Sequenced input: CD4+ T cells from blood. CDR3 sequence (DNA): TGTGCCAGCAGCCCAAACCCCGTTAAGCGGGGGAACCTCTACAATGAGCAGTTCTTC. Amino acids: CASSPNPVKRGNLYNEQFF.